The clone carrying this T cell receptor beta chain was observed a few times. Trimming took 0 bases from V and 5 from J, leaving 14 bases between them. Germline V gene sequence: CDR1 MGHRA, CDR2 YSYEKL. The CDR3 covers 16 residues. This sample was taken from a study of cytomegalovirus exposure and HLA in healthy donors. The PCR ran on 60 Vbeta and 13 Jbeta primers. The assay was immunoSEQ multiplex PCR, and TCRdb's table has in-frame clones only and misses some. The data hold around 100,000 clones, with about 79% observed a single time. Sequenced material: PBMCs. This chain joins TRBV4-1 and TRBJ1-5; TRBD1 might be the D (6 bases). The clonotype was recovered from a man in his sixties in good health and CMV-seropositive. The CDR3 DNA reads as TGCGCCAGCAGCCAAGATCCAGGGGCGTTGTATCAGCCCCAGCATTTT. It codes for CASSQDPGALYQPQHF.